This TCR beta chain emerged from a study of graft-versus-host responses after intestinal transplantation. Study summary: Each patient got anti-thymocyte globulin induction, then tacrolimus and steroids for around three years.

The germline V gene encodes CDR1 PRHDT and CDR2 FYEKMQ (reference sequence). Trimming took off 4 bases at V and 6 bases at J, with 16 bases between the two ends. This CDR3 region has 14 residues. Remarks on this clone: What it binds is not known.

Clones were sequenced by immunoSEQ multiplex PCR, and TCRdb holds only the in-frame ones, with some missing. The sample lists over 40,000 clones; roughly 95% were seen once. Sequencing used unstimulated CD8+ T cells sorted from spleen or lymph node cells, obtained before transplant. The V and J genes are TRBV13 and TRBJ2-7, with a possible D match to TRBD2 (7 bases). This clonotype was obtained from a human donor who was the organ donor for an intestinal transplant. The DNA for the CDR3 is TGTGCCAGCAGCTGGGGGGGCTCCCCCTTCGAGCAGTACTTC. This translates into CASSWGGSPFEQYF.